This record looks at one TCR beta chain sequence and its context. This sample was taken from a study of blood T cell repertoires in COVID-19. Study in general: Two negative PCRs, clearance, or symptom resolution characterized the recovered Cohort 3 donors.

Sequenced by immunoSEQ multiplex PCR; TCRdb stores in-frame clones only, minus some. The sample records some 180,000 clones, 79% being singletons. Participant-reported clinical history was the basis for cohort assignment. The ends were cut back, 2 bases at V and 8 bases at J, with 9 bases in the middle. The CDR3 runs to 12 residues. The germline V gene has CDR1 ENHRY and CDR2 SYGVKD. The sequence was obtained from a woman in her sixties or seventies in a cohort exposed to, infected with or recovered from COVID-19 (not recorded which). The chain employs TRBV10-3 and TRBJ1-1; D gene unclear. The material sequenced was PBMCs or T cells enriched from blood (not recorded which). CDR3 DNA: TGTGCCATCAGTGAGAAGAGGGCGGAAGCTTTCTTT. Encoded protein: CAISEKRAEAFF.